The rows below give T cell receptor beta chains drawn from one sample of a study of shared clonotypes between healthy human individuals. Assay used: immunoSEQ multiplex PCR; TCRdb lists only in-frame clones, some missing. The data show more than 2,000,000 clones, just over 90% seen once. Source material: naive CD4+ T cells sorted from blood. The receptors derive from a man between 18 and 29 years old in good health. The CDR3 runs from the conserved cysteine through the conserved F or W. Each record gives: V gene, D gene, CDR3 length, CDR3 protein. D genes are given only for firm matches.

v_call: TRBV6-1
d_call: TRBD1
cdr3_length: 14
cdr3_aa: CASSDPGTGNGYTF

v_call: TRBV30
d_call: -
cdr3_length: 14
cdr3_aa: CAWSVGTQNQPQHF

v_call: TRBV6-5
d_call: TRBD1
cdr3_length: 15
cdr3_aa: CASSYGTGRGYGYTF

v_call: TRBV2
d_call: -
cdr3_length: 15
cdr3_aa: CASSLGTPSTDTQYF

v_call: TRBV5-1
d_call: TRBD2
cdr3_length: 17
cdr3_aa: CASSLVASGPPYNEQFF

v_call: TRBV6-1
d_call: -
cdr3_length: 14
cdr3_aa: CASSQGLLYTEAFF

v_call: TRBV6-5
d_call: -
cdr3_length: 14
cdr3_aa: CASSLTTGGNTIYF

v_call: TRBV9
d_call: -
cdr3_length: 14
cdr3_aa: CASSVEQGGDEQYF

v_call: TRBV7-2
d_call: TRBD1
cdr3_length: 14
cdr3_aa: CASSSKQGRGELFF

v_call: TRBV10-2
d_call: TRBD1
cdr3_length: 14
cdr3_aa: CASRGGQGNTEAFF

v_call: TRBV7-9
d_call: TRBD1
cdr3_length: 14
cdr3_aa: CASSLLRQGDEQFF

v_call: TRBV27
d_call: -
cdr3_length: 14
cdr3_aa: CASSLRGGGTEAFF

v_call: TRBV2
d_call: TRBD1
cdr3_length: 13
cdr3_aa: CASSSDRAIEQYF

v_call: TRBV7-9
d_call: -
cdr3_length: 15
cdr3_aa: CASSYFEGGSGEQYF

v_call: TRBV15
d_call: -
cdr3_length: 14
cdr3_aa: CATSYRAGNTEAFF

v_call: TRBV6-5
d_call: TRBD1
cdr3_length: 15
cdr3_aa: CASSYSRQGAYEQYF

v_call: TRBV6-6
d_call: -
cdr3_length: 15
cdr3_aa: CASSYTRTASYEQYF

v_call: TRBV6-1
d_call: -
cdr3_length: 13
cdr3_aa: CASSAGRNTEAFF

v_call: TRBV6-1
d_call: -
cdr3_length: 14
cdr3_aa: CASSGRTEWGELFF

v_call: TRBV2
d_call: TRBD1
cdr3_length: 16
cdr3_aa: CASRPGTGQRTDTQYF

v_call: TRBV2
d_call: -
cdr3_length: 14
cdr3_aa: CASMGRGPYNEQFF

v_call: TRBV5-1
d_call: -
cdr3_length: 16
cdr3_aa: CASSLGPSRFQETQYF

v_call: TRBV6-1
d_call: -
cdr3_length: 15
cdr3_aa: CASSTDGGPNQPQHF

v_call: TRBV5-6
d_call: -
cdr3_length: 13
cdr3_aa: CASSLGGLETQYF

v_call: TRBV7-9
d_call: -
cdr3_length: 15
cdr3_aa: CASSPQLQLNYGYTF

v_call: TRBV28
d_call: -
cdr3_length: 14
cdr3_aa: CASSAGSVNYGYTF

v_call: TRBV30
d_call: -
cdr3_length: 12
cdr3_aa: CASGEGNSPLHF

v_call: TRBV11-2
d_call: TRBD1
cdr3_length: 16
cdr3_aa: CASSLDLGTGTYEQYF

v_call: TRBV19
d_call: TRBD1
cdr3_length: 14
cdr3_aa: CASSRGGIVHEAFF

v_call: TRBV11-2
d_call: -
cdr3_length: 13
cdr3_aa: CASSPGARETQYF

v_call: TRBV5-4
d_call: -
cdr3_length: 15
cdr3_aa: CASSAGTLTTDTQYF

v_call: TRBV6-5
d_call: -
cdr3_length: 14
cdr3_aa: CATQRGRGTYEQYF

v_call: TRBV30
d_call: -
cdr3_length: 13
cdr3_aa: CAWSVSLGDTQYF

v_call: TRBV14
d_call: TRBD1
cdr3_length: 15
cdr3_aa: CASSPGQGAVYGYTF

v_call: TRBV5-1
d_call: TRBD1
cdr3_length: 14
cdr3_aa: CASSLGGTTDTQYF

v_call: TRBV7-2
d_call: -
cdr3_length: 13
cdr3_aa: CASSPRSSYEQYF

v_call: TRBV5-1
d_call: -
cdr3_length: 14
cdr3_aa: CASSFRDTIYEQYF

v_call: TRBV10-2
d_call: -
cdr3_length: 15
cdr3_aa: CASSESGGGGYGYTF

v_call: TRBV9
d_call: TRBD1
cdr3_length: 15
cdr3_aa: CASSRLQGVNTEAFF

v_call: TRBV19
d_call: TRBD1
cdr3_length: 14
cdr3_aa: CASSLTGGDQPQHF

v_call: TRBV7-9
d_call: -
cdr3_length: 12
cdr3_aa: CASSFSDIEAFF

v_call: TRBV19
d_call: TRBD2
cdr3_length: 16
cdr3_aa: CASSRTSGTIQETQYF

v_call: TRBV6-1
d_call: TRBD1
cdr3_length: 13
cdr3_aa: CASSDAGGSGYTF

v_call: TRBV6-1
d_call: TRBD1
cdr3_length: 15
cdr3_aa: CASGAGTGGYNEQFF

v_call: TRBV7-8
d_call: TRBD1
cdr3_length: 16
cdr3_aa: CASSSRVQGIPTEAFF

v_call: TRBV5-1
d_call: -
cdr3_length: 12
cdr3_aa: CASSLEGAEAFF

v_call: TRBV9
d_call: TRBD1
cdr3_length: 13
cdr3_aa: CASSAQGQGKAFF

v_call: TRBV5-4
d_call: -
cdr3_length: 16
cdr3_aa: CASSSQTDSGANVLTF

v_call: TRBV28
d_call: -
cdr3_length: 12
cdr3_aa: CASSSQNQPQHF

v_call: TRBV9
d_call: -
cdr3_length: 14
cdr3_aa: CASSVNPRTDTQYF

v_call: TRBV5-4
d_call: -
cdr3_length: 14
cdr3_aa: CAAKVGGTGNTIYF

v_call: TRBV10-3
d_call: -
cdr3_length: 13
cdr3_aa: CAISEQEYTEAFF

v_call: TRBV18
d_call: -
cdr3_length: 15
cdr3_aa: CASSPDGAPNEKLFF

v_call: TRBV10-2
d_call: -
cdr3_length: 15
cdr3_aa: CASSNTAHAYNEQFF